What follows describes a single T cell receptor (beta chain). No antigen is known for it. Individually, cDNA molecules had unique molecular identifiers attached to them. Each CDR3 protein is one row after TCRdb ran MiXCR on the 5' RACE reads. The data hold 30,000 or so distinct CDR3 sequences, with less than 6.5% observed a single time. This sample stems from a study of early T cells in non-severe SARS-CoV-2 infection. Turning to the study itself: The input, bulk RNA from unsorted whole blood, was sequenced, and chains were unpaired. Findings and caveats of the study: Matching results from VDJdb favored anti-spike CD8 responses, leaving private and CD4 specificities undetected.

The V gene's germline CDR1 is MDHEN and CDR2 SYDVKM. The CDR3 has 13 residues. V shed 1 base and J 6 bases; nucleotides not matched to a gene: 2. The clonotype comes from an adult who was a healthcare worker with PCR-confirmed SARS-CoV-2 infection or an uninfected control (not recorded which). Sequencing input: whole blood. The chain has TRBV28 and TRBJ2-7, with 8 bases fitting TRBD1. CDR3 loop: CASSLSDRGEQYF. The CDR3 DNA reads as TGTGCCAGCAGTTTATCTGACAGGGGCGAGCAGTACTTC. The full variable domain, rest sourced from reference TRBV28 and TRBJ2-7, is DVKVTQSSRYLVKRTGEKVFLECVQDMDHENMFWYRQDPGLGLRLIYFSYDVKMKEKGDIPEGYSVSREKKERFSLILESASTNQTSMYLCASSLSDRGEQYFGPGTRLTVT.